This TCR beta chain was obtained from a study of shared clonotypes between healthy human individuals. Findings of the study overall: Between a handful of donors, naive CD4 clonotypes were shared at a level of about 5%.

All donors qualified as healthy HIV-negative adults and had experienced no recent acute infections or vaccinations. A note on this clone: What it recognizes is unknown. The sample holds other DNA sequences that translate to the same CDR3.

The CDR3 spans 14 residues. V lost 6 bases, J lost 2 bases, and 13 bases lay in between. Per germline, CDR1 SNHLY and CDR2 FYNNEI. Generated by immunoSEQ multiplex PCR, the TCRdb table keeps only in-frame clones and is missing some. The sample shows 550,000 to 800,000 clones, about 74% of them seen only once. The receptor was derived from a woman aged 25 to 39 in good health. The sequenced material came from memory CD4+ T cells sorted from blood. Subset in this sample: CD45RA-negative fraction. The chain is built from TRBV2 and TRBJ1-2; maybe TRBD1 (6 bases). The CDR3 region is CASSDLTGNYGYTF. The CDR3 nucleotides are TGTGCCAGCAGCGACCTTACAGGGAACTATGGCTACACCTTC.